These T cell receptor beta chains were read from a single sample in a study of regulatory T cells in long-lasting Graves disease. MiXCR, run by TCRdb on the multiplex PCR reads, gives a single entry per CDR3 protein. The profile shows 450,000 to 650,000 distinct CDR3 sequences, about 16% of them singletons. This sample also belongs to another study, concerning T cells in Graves' hyperthyroidism and ophthalmopathy.

Material: peripheral blood mononuclear cells (PBMCs), obtained at new diagnosis, from a patient treated with antithyroid drugs. The receptors derive from a woman aged 35 to 60 with Graves disease. CDR3s include the opening cysteine and the closing phenylalanine or tryptophan. Fields, in order: CDR3 protein, CDR3 DNA, V gene, J gene, D gene, clone size. The D gene is left open where the match is weak. Clone size appears in some rows only: once, few, many, or a class for an expanded clone.

CDR3 protein: CASSQDPVGDSTDTQYF
CDR3 DNA: TGCGCCAGCAGCCAAGACCCCGTCGGGGATAGCACAGATACGCAGTATTTT
V gene: TRBV4-1
J gene: TRBJ2-3
D gene: NA
clone size: NA

CDR3 protein: CSARDSGNTEAFF
CDR3 DNA: TGCAGTGCTAGAGATTCTGGGAACACTGAAGCTTTCTTT
V gene: TRBV20-1
J gene: TRBJ1-1
D gene: NA
clone size: many

CDR3 protein: CASSSRRAGYTF
CDR3 DNA: TGTGCCAGCAGTTCCCGCAGGGCTGGCTACACCTTC
V gene: TRBV27
J gene: TRBJ1-2
D gene: NA
clone size: NA

CDR3 protein: CSAAGISNEKLFF
CDR3 DNA: TGCAGTGCTGCAGGGATTTCTAATGAAAAACTGTTTTTT
V gene: TRBV20-1
J gene: TRBJ1-4
D gene: NA
clone size: NA

CDR3 protein: CASGGAINEQFF
CDR3 DNA: TGTGCCAGCGGGGGGGCCATCAATGAGCAGTTCTTC
V gene: TRBV12-3/TRBV12-4
J gene: TRBJ2-1
D gene: NA
clone size: few

CDR3 protein: CASSYIPGGAVFEQYF
CDR3 DNA: TGTGCCAGCAGTTATATCCCAGGGGGCGCGGTTTTCGAGCAGTACTTC
V gene: TRBV28
J gene: TRBJ2-7
D gene: TRBD1
clone size: once

CDR3 protein: CSASGGTSGGPSYEQYF
CDR3 DNA: TGCAGTGCTAGCGGGGGGACTAGCGGGGGGCCTTCGTACGAGCAGTACTTC
V gene: TRBV20-1
J gene: TRBJ2-7
D gene: TRBD2
clone size: many

CDR3 protein: CASSFPGHQTQPQHF
CDR3 DNA: TGTGCCAGCAGTTTTCCGGGACACCAGACTCAGCCCCAGCATTTT
V gene: TRBV12-3/TRBV12-4
J gene: TRBJ1-5
D gene: NA
clone size: NA

CDR3 protein: CASSPPLGQGADEQYF
CDR3 DNA: TGTGCCAGCAGCCCGCCTTTAGGACAGGGGGCGGACGAGCAGTACTTC
V gene: TRBV7-9
J gene: TRBJ2-7
D gene: TRBD1
clone size: many

CDR3 protein: CASSQEPTENTEAFF
CDR3 DNA: TGTGCCAGCAGCCAAGAGCCCACGGAGAACACTGAAGCTTTCTTT
V gene: TRBV3-1
J gene: TRBJ1-1
D gene: NA
clone size: many

CDR3 protein: CSVTYGTEAFF
CDR3 DNA: TGCAGTGTTACGTACGGAACTGAAGCTTTCTTT
V gene: TRBV20-1
J gene: TRBJ1-1
D gene: NA
clone size: NA

CDR3 protein: CASKGGLADKETQYF
CDR3 DNA: TGTGCCAGCAAGGGAGGCCTAGCCGACAAAGAGACCCAGTACTTC
V gene: TRBV2
J gene: TRBJ2-5
D gene: NA
clone size: many

CDR3 protein: CASSGRQYTSTDTQYF
CDR3 DNA: TGTGCCAGCAGTGGACGACAGTATACTAGCACAGATACGCAGTATTTT
V gene: TRBV2
J gene: TRBJ2-3
D gene: NA
clone size: many

CDR3 protein: CASSLWEDSFLYEQYF
CDR3 DNA: TGTGCTAGCAGCTTGTGGGAGGACAGTTTCTTGTACGAGCAGTACTTC
V gene: TRBV7-7
J gene: TRBJ2-7
D gene: NA
clone size: few

CDR3 protein: CASSVVAGGPRAYNEQFF
CDR3 DNA: TGTGCCAGCAGCGTAGTAGCGGGGGGGCCCCGTGCCTACAATGAGCAGTTCTTC
V gene: TRBV9
J gene: TRBJ2-1
D gene: TRBD2
clone size: NA

CDR3 protein: CSARRQGNEKLFF
CDR3 DNA: TGCAGTGCTAGAAGACAGGGAAATGAAAAACTGTTTTTT
V gene: TRBV20-1
J gene: TRBJ1-4
D gene: TRBD1
clone size: many

CDR3 protein: CASSQGASGAYNEQFF
CDR3 DNA: TGTGCCAGCAGCCAAGGGGCTAGCGGGGCATACAATGAGCAGTTCTTC
V gene: TRBV3-1
J gene: TRBJ2-1
D gene: TRBD2
clone size: many

CDR3 protein: CSAHSPSGNTIYF
CDR3 DNA: TGCAGTGCCCATTCCCCCTCTGGAAACACCATATATTTT
V gene: TRBV20-1
J gene: TRBJ1-3
D gene: NA
clone size: NA

CDR3 protein: CSAEGREETQYF
CDR3 DNA: TGCAGTGCCGAGGGCAGGGAGGAGACCCAGTACTTC
V gene: TRBV20-1
J gene: TRBJ2-5
D gene: NA
clone size: few

CDR3 protein: CSARPPPLLAELTDTQYF
CDR3 DNA: TGCAGTGCTAGGCCTCCTCCATTACTAGCGGAGTTAACAGATACGCAGTATTTT
V gene: TRBV20-1
J gene: TRBJ2-3
D gene: TRBD2
clone size: many

CDR3 protein: CASSENPVSNQPQHF
CDR3 DNA: TGTGCCAGCAGTGAGAACCCGGTTAGCAATCAGCCCCAGCATTTT
V gene: TRBV6-1
J gene: TRBJ1-5
D gene: NA
clone size: many

CDR3 protein: CSARGGGPLLAAETQYF
CDR3 DNA: TGCAGTGCTAGAGGCGGAGGACCCCTCCTAGCTGCTGAGACCCAGTACTTC
V gene: TRBV20-1
J gene: TRBJ2-5
D gene: NA
clone size: few

CDR3 protein: CASSEERGSDTQYF
CDR3 DNA: TGTGCCAGCAGTGAAGAAAGGGGATCCGATACGCAGTATTTT
V gene: TRBV2
J gene: TRBJ2-3
D gene: NA
clone size: many

CDR3 protein: CASSYKGANSWQFF
CDR3 DNA: TGTGCCAGCAGTTATAAGGGGGCGAATTCGTGGCAGTTCTTC
V gene: TRBV27
J gene: TRBJ2-1
D gene: TRBD1
clone size: NA

CDR3 protein: CASSRQGPDTQYF
CDR3 DNA: TGCGCCAGCAGCCGACAGGGGCCAGATACGCAGTATTTT
V gene: TRBV4-1
J gene: TRBJ2-3
D gene: TRBD1
clone size: NA

CDR3 protein: CASSQDGRGTWNTIYF
CDR3 DNA: TGTGCCAGCAGCCAAGATGGGAGGGGAACGTGGAACACCATATATTTT
V gene: TRBV3-1
J gene: TRBJ1-3
D gene: NA
clone size: many

CDR3 protein: CASSPPGQPINQPQHF
CDR3 DNA: TGTGCCAGCAGCCCACCCGGGCAGCCGATCAATCAGCCCCAGCATTTT
V gene: TRBV28
J gene: TRBJ1-5
D gene: NA
clone size: many

CDR3 protein: CASSSRRVGQPQHF
CDR3 DNA: TGTGCCAGCAGTTCTCGGAGGGTGGGTCAGCCCCAGCATTTT
V gene: TRBV12-3/TRBV12-4
J gene: TRBJ1-5
D gene: NA
clone size: many

CDR3 protein: CASSARQGSGYGYTF
CDR3 DNA: TGTGCCAGCAGCGCGCGGCAGGGGTCAGGCTATGGCTACACCTTC
V gene: TRBV7-9
J gene: TRBJ1-2
D gene: NA
clone size: few

CDR3 protein: CASSIISDSNQPQHF
CDR3 DNA: TGTGCCAGTAGTATAATTAGCGATAGCAATCAGCCCCAGCATTTT
V gene: TRBV19
J gene: TRBJ1-5
D gene: NA
clone size: NA

CDR3 protein: CASSQTSGGVRNEQFF
CDR3 DNA: TGTGCCAGCAGCCAGACTAGCGGGGGGGTACGCAATGAGCAGTTCTTC
V gene: TRBV27
J gene: TRBJ2-1
D gene: TRBD2
clone size: NA

CDR3 protein: CAWIIGTSYGYTF
CDR3 DNA: TGTGCCTGGATAATCGGGACCTCATATGGCTACACCTTC
V gene: TRBV30
J gene: TRBJ1-2
D gene: NA
clone size: few

CDR3 protein: CASSRTGLLAYEQYF
CDR3 DNA: TGTGCCAGCAGTCGGACAGGGCTACTTGCCTACGAGCAGTACTTC
V gene: TRBV28
J gene: TRBJ2-7
D gene: TRBD1
clone size: many

CDR3 protein: CAWSYRGEDGYTF
CDR3 DNA: TGTGCCTGGAGTTACAGGGGCGAAGATGGCTACACCTTC
V gene: TRBV30
J gene: TRBJ1-2
D gene: TRBD1
clone size: many

CDR3 protein: CASSLRPSTEAFF
CDR3 DNA: TGTGCCAGCAGTTTGAGACCCTCTACTGAAGCTTTCTTT
V gene: TRBV5-6
J gene: TRBJ1-1
D gene: NA
clone size: many

CDR3 protein: CASSAGFNSPLHF
CDR3 DNA: TGCGCCAGCAGTGCAGGGTTTAATTCACCCCTCCACTTT
V gene: TRBV10-1
J gene: TRBJ1-6
D gene: NA
clone size: few

CDR3 protein: CASSQAARTSGNTIYF
CDR3 DNA: TGTGCCAGCAGCCAAGCGGCCCGGACCTCTGGAAACACCATATATTTT
V gene: TRBV3-1
J gene: TRBJ1-3
D gene: NA
clone size: many

CDR3 protein: CASSRGQGVTYEQYF
CDR3 DNA: TGTGCCAGCAGCCGGGGACAGGGAGTGACCTACGAGCAGTACTTC
V gene: TRBV4-2
J gene: TRBJ2-7
D gene: TRBD1
clone size: NA

CDR3 protein: CASSEWRGEVTEAFF
CDR3 DNA: TGTGCCAGCAGTGAATGGCGGGGGGAGGTCACTGAAGCTTTCTTT
V gene: TRBV25-1
J gene: TRBJ1-1
D gene: NA
clone size: NA

CDR3 protein: CASSLERGRDTEAFF
CDR3 DNA: TGTGCCAGCAGCTTAGAGAGGGGGAGGGACACTGAAGCTTTCTTT
V gene: TRBV11-2
J gene: TRBJ1-1
D gene: NA
clone size: many

CDR3 protein: CASRLSGGTSSYNEQFF
CDR3 DNA: TGTGCCAGCAGACTTAGCGGGGGGACAAGCTCCTACAATGAGCAGTTCTTC
V gene: TRBV6-1
J gene: TRBJ2-1
D gene: TRBD2
clone size: many

CDR3 protein: CASSLGGGEAQPQHF
CDR3 DNA: TGCGCCAGCAGCTTGGGCGGGGGGGAGGCCCAGCCCCAGCATTTT
V gene: TRBV5-1
J gene: TRBJ1-5
D gene: NA
clone size: NA

CDR3 protein: CAWSVRGQPYEQYF
CDR3 DNA: TGTGCCTGGAGTGTAAGAGGACAGCCCTACGAGCAGTACTTC
V gene: TRBV30
J gene: TRBJ2-7
D gene: NA
clone size: NA

CDR3 protein: CASSLTFPGLDYGYTF
CDR3 DNA: TGCGCCAGCAGCTTGACCTTCCCGGGACTGGACTATGGCTACACCTTC
V gene: TRBV5-1
J gene: TRBJ1-2
D gene: NA
clone size: few

CDR3 protein: CASSQVQRGNNEQFF
CDR3 DNA: TGTGCCAGCAGTCAAGTCCAGCGGGGGAACAATGAGCAGTTCTTC
V gene: TRBV12-3/TRBV12-4
J gene: TRBJ2-1
D gene: TRBD2
clone size: many

CDR3 protein: CASSVGGTENTEAFF
CDR3 DNA: TGTGCCAGCAGCGTAGGCGGGACCGAGAACACTGAAGCTTTCTTT
V gene: TRBV9
J gene: TRBJ1-1
D gene: NA
clone size: many

CDR3 protein: CASSTGLAGGPAETQYF
CDR3 DNA: TGTGCCAGCAGTACGGGACTAGCGGGGGGGCCAGCAGAGACCCAGTACTTC
V gene: TRBV6-2/TRBV6-3
J gene: TRBJ2-5
D gene: TRBD2
clone size: NA

CDR3 protein: CASTGGSGANVLTF
CDR3 DNA: TGTGCCAGCACCGGGGGTTCTGGGGCCAACGTCCTGACTTTC
V gene: TRBV6-1
J gene: TRBJ2-6
D gene: NA
clone size: few

CDR3 protein: CASQSTGGNQPQHF
CDR3 DNA: TGTGCCAGCCAATCCACGGGCGGCAATCAGCCCCAGCATTTT
V gene: TRBV6-1
J gene: TRBJ1-5
D gene: NA
clone size: many

CDR3 protein: CASSARTAFNQPQHF
CDR3 DNA: TGTGCCAGCAGCGCCCGGACAGCCTTCAATCAGCCCCAGCATTTT
V gene: TRBV2
J gene: TRBJ1-5
D gene: NA
clone size: few